Listed here are 11 T cell receptor beta chains from one sample, sequenced in a study of blood T cell repertoires in COVID-19. The method was immunoSEQ multiplex PCR; TCRdb's version includes in-frame clones alone and lacks a portion of them. This repertoire shows over 55,000 clones, more than 70% found once; its top ten account for 7.5% to 10%. The sample taken for sequencing was peripheral blood. These TCRs come from a man aged 45-60 years with active COVID-19.

The chain couples TRBV12-3 or TRBV12-4 to TRBJ1-1; D perhaps matches TRBD1 (6 bases). This CDR3 is built from 13 residues. V lost 7 bases to trimming and J lost 4 bases, with 13 bases between them. The CDR3 coding sequence is TGTGCCAGCACCGCACAGGGACGCACTGAAGCTTTCTTT. Amino acids: CASTAQGRTEAFF.

This rearrangement joins TRBV5-6 to TRBJ2-3, with 10 bases that match TRBD1. In germline, CDR1 is SGHDT, CDR2 YYEEEE. With 2 bases clipped from V and 4 bases from J, the junction kept 4 bases outside the gene matches. The CDR3 extends over 15 amino acids. CDR3 bases: TGTGCCAGCAGCTTTGGGACAGGGGCCGCAGATACGCAGTATTTT. The encoded protein is CASSFGTGAADTQYF. The complete variable domain, with remaining parts taken from reference TRBV5-6 and TRBJ2-3, reads DAGVTQSPTHLIKTRGQQVTLRCSPKSGHDTVSWYQQALGQGPQFIFQYYEEEERQRGNFPDRFSGHQFPNYSSELNVNALLLGDSALYLCASSFGTGAADTQYFGPGTRLTVL.

The J gene is TRBJ1-1, the V gene TRBV21-1. TRBV21-1 is flagged as a pseudogene. The CDR3 covers 18 residues. CDR3 bases: TGTGCCAGCACGGTTCCCCCCTGCTTGTTTAGCATGAACACTGAAGCTTTCTTT. Its protein is CASTVPPCLFSMNTEAFF.

V is TRBV5-1 and J is TRBJ2-7, with 9 bases aligning to TRBD2. Germline CDR1 reads SGHRS; CDR2 reads YFSETQ. This CDR3 comprises 14 residues. The J segment lost 2 bases and the V segment lost 2 bases, leaving 2 bases of the junction unmatched. CDR3 nucleotides: TGCGCCAGCAGCTTTAGCGGGGGTACCTACGAGCAGTACTTC. Translation gives CASSFSGGTYEQYF.

The V and J genes are TRBV7-9 and TRBJ1-6; a possible D gene is TRBD1 (5 bases). CDR1 and CDR2 (germline): SEHNR, FQNEAQ (reference sequence). This CDR3 comprises 13 residues. Trimming took 5 bases from V and 14 from J, leaving 16 bases between them. The CDR3: CASSRDGGSALHF. The CDR3 DNA sequence: TGTGCCAGCAGCCGAGACGGGGGTTCGGCCCTCCACTTT.

The rearrangement joins TRBV6-2 or TRBV6-3 to TRBJ2-7, with 8 bases fitting TRBD1. Germline loops: CDR1 MNHEY, CDR2 SVGEGT. Germline trimming cut 6 bases from V and 5 bases from J; bases unmatched to any gene: 3. The CDR3 is 12 residues long. The CDR3 protein is CASSRQGHEQYF. CDR3 bases: TGTGCCAGCAGCAGACAGGGGCACGAGCAGTACTTC.

The chain uses TRBV4-3 and TRBJ2-3; 8 bases map to TRBD2. CDR1 LGHNA and CDR2 YSLEER come from the germline V gene. V dropped 1 base and J dropped 5; count of bases not matched to a gene: 5. The CDR3 has 15 amino acids. CDR3 protein: CASSQGGLGGDTQYF. The CDR3 DNA sequence: TGCGCCAGCAGCCAAGGGGGACTAGGGGGAGATACGCAGTATTTT.

This chain connects TRBV4-2 to TRBJ2-3; TRBD2 aligns across 9 bases. Per the germline V gene, CDR1 is LGHNA and CDR2 is YNFKEQ. The trim removed 2 bases at V and 2 bases at J, leaving 8 bases unmatched. The CDR3 is 17 amino acids. This CDR3 is CASSQQRGAGTTDTQYF. The CDR3 bases are TGTGCCAGCAGCCAACAGCGGGGGGCGGGGACCACAGATACGCAGTATTTT.

The V and J genes are TRBV2 and TRBJ2-7, with D possibly TRBD1 on 5 matching bases. The CDR3 runs to 13 residues. The germline V gene has CDR1 SNHLY and CDR2 FYNNEI. The germline V and J ends were trimmed by 7 bases and 2 bases, with 12 bases remaining between them. DNA of the CDR3: TGTGCCAGCACCCCCGACAGAGCCTACGAGCAGTACTTC. This gives the protein CASTPDRAYEQYF.

V usage is TRBV13 and J usage is TRBJ2-3; D ambiguous. Between the trimmed V and J ends, which lost 3 bases and 3 bases, there was a span of 4 bases. The CDR3 is 12 residues long. Germline V gene sequence: CDR1 PRHDT, CDR2 FYEKMQ (reference sequence). In nucleotides, the CDR3 is TGTGCCAGCAGCTTTCGGACAGATACGCAGTATTTT. It specifies CASSFRTDTQYF.

The V and J genes are TRBV19 and TRBJ2-2, with 10 bases identical to TRBD1. The V segment lost 3 bases and the J segment 6 bases; nucleotides outside the gene matches: 4. Per germline, CDR1 LNHDA and CDR2 SQIVND (reference sequence). The CDR3 runs 15 residues. The CDR3 protein is CASSILGQGAGELFF. CDR3 bases: TGTGCCAGTAGTATTTTAGGACAGGGGGCCGGGGAGCTGTTTTTT.